A single sample gave rise to the 15 T cell receptor beta chains below, sequenced in a study of blood T cell repertoires in COVID-19. Assay used: immunoSEQ multiplex PCR; TCRdb lists only in-frame clones, some missing. The table includes about 200,000 clones, 80% to 90% detected once. Sequences were obtained from PBMCs or T cells enriched from blood (not recorded which). Receptors were obtained from a woman in her 40s with acute COVID-19.

The rearrangement links TRBV28 to TRBJ1-5; 12 bases match TRBD1. This CDR3 has 20 amino acids. CDR1 MDHEN and CDR2 SYDVKM come from the germline V gene. V was pared by 3 bases and J by 0 bases, with 12 bases of the junction left unmatched. DNA of the CDR3: TGTGCCAGCAGTTTGAGGGCCACGGGACAGGGGGCTTATAGCAATCAGCCCCAGCATTTT. Amino acids: CASSLRATGQGAYSNQPQHF.

The chain links TRBV4-2 to TRBJ1-2, with D perhaps matching TRBD1 (5 bases). Germline lookup yields CDR1 LGHNA and CDR2 YNFKEQ. Trimming pared 0 bases from V and 2 bases from J, leaving 13 bases between. CDR3 length: 16 residues. The CDR3 nucleotides read TGTGCCAGCAGCCAAGAAGTGCCAGGGAACAACTATGGCTACACCTTC. Translated: CASSQEVPGNNYGYTF.

CDR3 in DNA: TGTGCCAGCAGTTTTGGCCTTTACAATGAGCAGTTCTTC. Residues: CASSFGLYNEQFF. The chain links TRBV12-3 or TRBV12-4 to TRBJ2-1; no clear D. Trimming shortened V by 3 bases and J by 4 bases, and 7 bases separated the two germline ends. The CDR3 spans 13 residues.

The chain uses TRBV4-1 and TRBJ2-1; possibly TRBD2 for D (6 bases). The CDR3 runs to 18 residues. Per germline, CDR1 MGHRA and CDR2 YSYEKL. Between the trimmed V and J ends, which lost 2 bases and 4 bases, there was a span of 21 bases. CDR3 in DNA: TGCGCCAGCAGCCAAACCCTTTCCCTAGCGAACCCTTACAATGAGCAGTTCTTC. Translation gives CASSQTLSLANPYNEQFF.

The gene calls are TRBV19 and TRBJ2-7, with 11 positions matching TRBD2. Germline-derived CDR1 and CDR2 are LNHDA and SQIVND (reference sequence). The CDR3 is made up of 16 amino acids. With 1 base clipped from V and 7 bases from J, the junction kept 9 bases outside the gene matches. The CDR3 DNA reads TGTGCCAGTAGTATAGTTAGCGGGAGGGCCTCGGGGGAGCAGTACTTC. Protein sequence: CASSIVSGRASGEQYF.

The V and J genes are TRBV29-1 and TRBJ2-1, with 12 bases aligning to TRBD2. The trim removed 1 base at V and 7 bases at J, leaving 5 bases unmatched. This CDR3 is built from 15 residues. Germline V gene sequence: CDR1 SQVTM, CDR2 ANQGSEA. CDR3 DNA: TGCAGCGTTGAAGTCAGGCTAGCGGGAGGGAATGAGCAGTTCTTC. It is translated as CSVEVRLAGGNEQFF.

The chain links TRBV7-3 to TRBJ2-3; 12 bases agree with TRBD2. The CDR3 is 18 residues long. Trimming removed 4 bases from V and 1 base from J; junction bases left unmatched: 9. Per the germline V gene, CDR1 is SGHTA and CDR2 is FQGTGA. The CDR3 DNA follows: TGTGCCAGCAGCTCTTCCCGGACTAGCGGGATGGGCACAGATACGCAGTATTTT. Translating gives CASSSSRTSGMGTDTQYF.

A single count supports this clone. J is TRBJ1-4 and V is TRBV15; D is possibly TRBD1 (6 bases). The germline V gene has CDR1 LNHNV and CDR2 YYDKDF (reference sequence). V gave up 8 bases and J gave up 7 bases, with 17 bases separating them. The CDR3 length is 14 residues. The CDR3 is CATSPEDSSEKLFF. The CDR3 bases are TGTGCCACCTCCCCCGAGGACAGCTCTGAAAAACTGTTTTTT. Combining the CDR3 with reference TRBV15 and TRBJ1-4 gives the whole variable domain DAMVIQNPRYQVTQFGKPVTLSCSQTLNHNVMYWYQQKSSQAPKLLFHYYDKDFNNEADTPDNFQSRRPNTSFCFLDIRSPGLGDTAMYLCATSPEDSSEKLFFGSGTQLSVL.

V gene TRBV5-6 combines with J gene TRBJ2-5, with D tentatively TRBD1 (5 bases). V dropped 2 bases and J dropped 2 bases, with 13 bases sitting between them. The V gene's germline CDR1 is SGHDT and CDR2 YYEEEE. CDR3 length: 15 residues. The CDR3 loop reads CASSFRGPRQETQYF. The CDR3, as DNA: TGTGCCAGCAGCTTTAGGGGTCCGCGACAAGAGACCCAGTACTTC.

The chain is built from TRBV28 and TRBJ1-3; no reliable D call. V was cut by 3 bases and J by 3 bases, with 3 bases left in between. This CDR3 is built from 12 residues. Germline V gives CDR1 MDHEN, CDR2 SYDVKM. As DNA, the CDR3 is TGTGCCAGCAGTTTCTTTGGAAACACCATATATTTT. Translating gives CASSFFGNTIYF.

This rearrangement joins TRBV27 to TRBJ1-6, with D possibly matching TRBD1 (5 bases). Germline V gene lookup returns CDR1 MNHEY and CDR2 SMNVEV (reference sequence). The length of the CDR3 is 17 residues. Trimming removed 1 base from V and 6 bases from J, with 16 bases in between. The CDR3 DNA sequence: TGTGCCAGCAGTTTATTCTCGGCAGGGTTGTCTAATTCACCCCTCCACTTT. Translated: CASSLFSAGLSNSPLHF.

V is TRBV18 and J is TRBJ1-5, with a tentative D call TRBD1 (6 bases). Germline lookup yields CDR1 KGHSH and CDR2 LQKENI. CDR3 length: 15 amino acids. V lost 1 base and J lost 6, with 13 bases in between. CDR3 DNA: TGTGCCAGCTCACCACTACCACAGGGCCCTCAGCCCCAGCATTTT. Protein product: CASSPLPQGPQPQHF. Together with reference TRBV18 and TRBJ1-5, the CDR3 gives the full variable domain: NAGVMQNPRHLVRRRGQEARLRCSPMKGHSHVYWYRQLPEEGLKFMVYLQKENIIDESGMPKERFSAEFPKEGPSILRIQQVVRGDSAAYFCASSPLPQGPQPQHFGDGTRLSIL.

The sample holds one count of this clone. This chain links TRBV28 with TRBJ1-2; 9 bases fit TRBD1. There are 13 residues in the CDR3. V gave up 5 bases and J gave up 6 bases; unmatched junction bases: 4. Germline CDR1 and CDR2: MDHEN and SYDVKM. The CDR3 here is CASSDTGGNGYTF. The CDR3 DNA is TGTGCCAGCAGTGACACAGGGGGCAATGGCTACACCTTC.

This chain joins TRBV3-1 (or the pseudogene TRBV3-2) and TRBJ2-7; weak D call: TRBD2 (6 bases). Germline V gene sequence: CDR1 LGHDT, CDR2 YNNKEL (reference sequence). CDR3 length equals 13 residues. The V end was cut by 2 bases, the J end by 6 bases, with 11 bases between. DNA of the CDR3: TGTGCCAGCAGCCAAACTATGGGAGGCGAGCAGTACTTC. It codes for CASSQTMGGEQYF.

This sequence joins TRBV28 and TRBJ1-6; the match to TRBD1 covers 8 bases. Unmatched junction bases numbered 5, after V lost 3 bases and J lost 7 bases. Looked up from germline, CDR1 is MDHEN and CDR2 is SYDVKM. CDR3 length: 15 amino acids. This CDR3 reads CASSLSRGRNSPLHF. Written as DNA, the CDR3 is TGTGCCAGCAGTTTGTCCAGGGGGCGAAATTCACCCCTCCACTTT.